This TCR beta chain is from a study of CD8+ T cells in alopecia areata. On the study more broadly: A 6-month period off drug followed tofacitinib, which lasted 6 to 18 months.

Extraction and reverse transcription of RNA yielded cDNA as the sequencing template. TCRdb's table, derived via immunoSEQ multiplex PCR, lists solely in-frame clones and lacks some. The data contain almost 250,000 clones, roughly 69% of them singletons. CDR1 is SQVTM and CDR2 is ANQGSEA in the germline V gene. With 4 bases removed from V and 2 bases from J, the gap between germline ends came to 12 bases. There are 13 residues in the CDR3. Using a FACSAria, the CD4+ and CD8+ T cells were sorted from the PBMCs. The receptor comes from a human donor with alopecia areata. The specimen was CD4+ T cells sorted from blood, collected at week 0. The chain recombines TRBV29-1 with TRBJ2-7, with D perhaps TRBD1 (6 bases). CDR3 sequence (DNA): TGCAGCGTTGGAAAGGACAGAACCTACGAGCAGTACTTC. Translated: CSVGKDRTYEQYF.